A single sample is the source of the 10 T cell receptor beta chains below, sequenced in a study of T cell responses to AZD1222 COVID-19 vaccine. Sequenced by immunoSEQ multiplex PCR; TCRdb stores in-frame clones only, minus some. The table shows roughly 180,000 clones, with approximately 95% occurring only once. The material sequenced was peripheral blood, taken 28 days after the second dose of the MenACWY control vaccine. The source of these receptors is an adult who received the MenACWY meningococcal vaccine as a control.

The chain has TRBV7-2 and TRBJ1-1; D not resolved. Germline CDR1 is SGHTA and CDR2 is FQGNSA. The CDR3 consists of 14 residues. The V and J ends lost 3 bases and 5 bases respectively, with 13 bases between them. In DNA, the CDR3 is TGTGCCAGCAGCTTTGGAAACCAAGGGACTGAAGCTTTCTTT. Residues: CASSFGNQGTEAFF.

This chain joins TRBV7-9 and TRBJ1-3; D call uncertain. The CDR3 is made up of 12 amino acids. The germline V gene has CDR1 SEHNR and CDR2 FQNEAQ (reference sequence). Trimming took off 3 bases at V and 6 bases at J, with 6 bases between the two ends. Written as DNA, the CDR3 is TGTGCCAGCAGCTTCCCCTTAAACACCATATATTTT. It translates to CASSFPLNTIYF.

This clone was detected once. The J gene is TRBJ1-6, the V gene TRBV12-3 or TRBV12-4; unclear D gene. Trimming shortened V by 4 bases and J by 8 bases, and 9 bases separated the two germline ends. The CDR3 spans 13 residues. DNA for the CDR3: TGTGCCAGCAGTTGGAAACCCGATTCACCCCTCCACTTT. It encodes CASSWKPDSPLHF.

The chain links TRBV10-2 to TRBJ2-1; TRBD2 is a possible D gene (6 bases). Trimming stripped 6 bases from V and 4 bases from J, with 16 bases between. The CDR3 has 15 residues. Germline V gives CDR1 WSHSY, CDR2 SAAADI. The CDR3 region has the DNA TGCGCCAGCAGCTCAGACGGGAGTGCTTACAATGAGCAGTTCTTC. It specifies CASSSDGSAYNEQFF.

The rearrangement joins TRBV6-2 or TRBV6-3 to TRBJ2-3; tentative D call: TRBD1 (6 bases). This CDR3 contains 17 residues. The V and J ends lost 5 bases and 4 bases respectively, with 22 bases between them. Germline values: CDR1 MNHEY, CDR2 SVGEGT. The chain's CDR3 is CASSPLPGARGADTQYF. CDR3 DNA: TGTGCCAGCAGTCCACTCCCAGGGGCCAGAGGGGCAGATACGCAGTATTTT.

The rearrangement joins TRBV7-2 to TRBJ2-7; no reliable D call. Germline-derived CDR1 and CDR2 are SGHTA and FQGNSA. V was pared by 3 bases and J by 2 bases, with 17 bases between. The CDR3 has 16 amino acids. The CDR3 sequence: CASSLPLTGRTYEQYF. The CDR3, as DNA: TGTGCCAGCAGCTTGCCCCTGACGGGCCGAACCTACGAGCAGTACTTC.

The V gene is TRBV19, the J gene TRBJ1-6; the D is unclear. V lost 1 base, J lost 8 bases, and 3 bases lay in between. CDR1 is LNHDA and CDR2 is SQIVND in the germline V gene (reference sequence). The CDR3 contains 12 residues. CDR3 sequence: CASSIGDSPLHF. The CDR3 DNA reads TGTGCCAGTAGTATAGGCGATTCACCCCTCCACTTT. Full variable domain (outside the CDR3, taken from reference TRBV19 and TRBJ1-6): DGGITQSPKYLFRKEGQNVTLSCEQNLNHDAMYWYRQDPGQGLRLIYYSQIVNDFQKGDIAEGYSVSREKKESFPLTVTSAQKNPTAFYLCASSIGDSPLHFGNGTRLTVT.

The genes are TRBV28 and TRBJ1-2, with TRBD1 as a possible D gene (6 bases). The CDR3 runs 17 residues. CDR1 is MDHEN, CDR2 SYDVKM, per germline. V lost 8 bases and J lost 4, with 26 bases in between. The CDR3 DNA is TGTGCCAGCGACCCCGGGGCAGGGGCCGGTAGGTCCTATGGCTACACCTTC. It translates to CASDPGAGAGRSYGYTF.

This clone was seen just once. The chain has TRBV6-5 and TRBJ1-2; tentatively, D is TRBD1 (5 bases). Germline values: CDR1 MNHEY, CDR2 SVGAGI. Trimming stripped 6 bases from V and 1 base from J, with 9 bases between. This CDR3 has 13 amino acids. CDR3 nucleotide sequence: TGTGCCAGCAGATGGGACGGTAACTATGGCTACACCTTC. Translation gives CASRWDGNYGYTF.

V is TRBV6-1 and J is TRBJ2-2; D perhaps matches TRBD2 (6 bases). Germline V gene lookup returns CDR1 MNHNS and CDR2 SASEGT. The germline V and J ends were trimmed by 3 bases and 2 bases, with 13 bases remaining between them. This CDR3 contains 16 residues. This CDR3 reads CASSELGLRNTGELFF. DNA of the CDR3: TGTGCCAGCAGTGAGTTGGGACTCAGAAACACCGGGGAGCTGTTTTTT.